These 13 T cell receptor beta chains were sequenced from one sample in a study of cytomegalovirus exposure and HLA in healthy donors. The study ran its PCR with 60 Vbeta and 13 Jbeta primers. TCRdb keeps only in-frame clones here, not all; method: immunoSEQ multiplex PCR. The sample has some 67,000 clones; around 80% are singletons. The sample consisted of PBMCs. The receptors originated from a woman aged 25 to 39 in good health and CMV-seronegative.

This clone turned up a few times. V is TRBV10-2 and J is TRBJ2-2; 7 nucleotides match TRBD2. The CDR3 loop spans 18 amino acids. Germline V gene lookup returns CDR1 WSHSY and CDR2 SAAADI. Trimming cost V 0 bases and J 3 bases; bases outside gene matches: 10. CDR3 nucleotide sequence: TGCGCCAGCAGTGAGTCGGGGTTGGGGGGGTGGGACACCGGGGAGCTGTTTTTT. This translates into CASSESGLGGWDTGELFF.

The V gene is TRBV7-9, the J gene TRBJ1-3; no clear D. Germline V gives CDR1 SEHNR, CDR2 FQNEAQ (reference sequence). This CDR3 comprises 18 residues. The V gene lost 2 bases and the J gene lost 0 bases, with 17 bases spanning the gap. CDR3 protein: CASSLPWSNGLSGNTIYF. The CDR3 nucleotides read TGTGCCAGCAGCTTACCATGGAGCAACGGACTCTCTGGAAACACCATATATTTT.

The chain couples TRBV28 to TRBJ2-3, with a weak D call TRBD2 (5 bases). The CDR3 loop spans 15 amino acids. Germline CDR1 reads MDHEN; CDR2 reads SYDVKM. Trimming left V 10 bases short and J 2 bases short, with 19 bases between. This chain's CDR3 is CAIATGFTSTDTQYF. CDR3 bases: TGTGCCATAGCGACGGGGTTTACCTCCACAGATACGCAGTATTTT.

This clone was counted a single time. The V gene is TRBV6-4, the J gene TRBJ2-2; the match to TRBD2 covers 9 bases. CDR3 length: 17 residues. Germline V gene data show CDR1 as MRHNA and CDR2 as SNTAGT. V shed 2 bases, J shed 3 bases, and the junction held 7 bases outside the gene matches. The CDR3 DNA reads TGTGCCAGCAGTGACATGGCGGGGGGGCCGGACACCGGGGAGCTGTTTTTT. Translated: CASSDMAGGPDTGELFF.

V and J are TRBV15 and TRBJ1-4, with D unclear. Germline V gene sequence: CDR1 LNHNV, CDR2 YYDKDF (reference sequence). This CDR3 has 16 residues. The germline V and J ends were trimmed by 0 bases and 0 bases, with 8 bases remaining between them. The CDR3 here is CATSREPRATNEKLFF. The CDR3 DNA reads TGTGCCACCAGCAGAGAGCCGCGGGCAACTAATGAAAAACTGTTTTTT.

The chain recombines TRBV6-6 with TRBJ2-3; TRBD2 aligns across 8 bases. The germline gives CDR1 MNHNY, CDR2 SVGAGI (reference sequence). CDR3 size: 13 residues. V was pared by 4 bases and J by 11 bases, with 8 bases of the junction left unmatched. The CDR3 reads CASSSAGTSRQYF. The CDR3 DNA is TGTGCCAGCAGTTCCGCCGGGACTAGTAGGCAGTATTTT.

This clone was detected once. V and J are TRBV7-9 and TRBJ1-4; tentative D call: TRBD1 (6 bases). CDR1 and CDR2 from the germline V gene are SEHNR and FQNEAQ (reference sequence). V shed 5 bases and J shed 5 bases, with 12 bases lying between them. This CDR3 has 14 amino acids. The CDR3 sequence is CASSQGRGNEKLFF. In DNA form, the CDR3 reads TGTGCCAGCAGCCAAGGAAGGGGGAATGAAAAACTGTTTTTT. The full variable domain, in which reference TRBV7-9 and TRBJ1-4 provide the parts outside the CDR3, is DTGVSQNPRHKITKRGQNVTFRCDPISEHNRLYWYRQTLGQGPEFLTYFQNEAQLEKSRLLSDRFSAERPKGSFSTLEIQRTEQGDSAMYLCASSQGRGNEKLFFGSGTQLSVL.

The genes are TRBV5-8 and TRBJ1-4; TRBD1 matches at 9 bases. With V trimmed by 4 bases and J by 1 base, 14 bases remained unmatched. Germline CDR1 and CDR2: SGHTS and YDEGEE. The CDR3 consists of 19 residues. For the CDR3, the DNA is TGTGCCAGCAGCGGAGAGGGACAGGGATGGAGTGGAACTAATGAAAAACTGTTTTTT. Translation gives CASSGEGQGWSGTNEKLFF. The variable domain in full, completed from reference TRBV5-8 and TRBJ1-4, reads EAGVTQSPTHLIKTRGQQATLRCSPISGHTSVYWYQQALGLGLQFLLWYDEGEERNRGNFPPRFSGRQFPNYSSELNVNALELEDSALYLCASSGEGQGWSGTNEKLFFGSGTQLSVL.

The chain is built from TRBV4-3 and TRBJ1-6; D is perhaps TRBD1 (5 bases). The germline V gene has CDR1 LGHNA and CDR2 YSLEER. The CDR3 spans 16 residues. V lost 0 bases and J 7 bases, leaving 13 bases between the germline ends. This CDR3 is CASSQDRPKGNSPLHF. The DNA for the CDR3 is TGCGCCAGCAGCCAAGATAGGCCGAAGGGGAATTCACCCCTCCACTTT.

The rearrangement links TRBV19 to TRBJ1-2; weak D call: TRBD1 (6 bases). The CDR3 spans 14 residues. V lost 2 bases to trimming and J lost 4 bases, with 11 bases between them. From germline, CDR1 is LNHDA and CDR2 SQIVND (reference sequence). CDR3 loop: CASSISGGGYGYTF. The CDR3 bases are TGTGCCAGTAGTATATCTGGGGGCGGCTATGGCTACACCTTC. Complete variable domain (other parts from reference TRBV19 and TRBJ1-2): DGGITQSPKYLFRKEGQNVTLSCEQNLNHDAMYWYRQDPGQGLRLIYYSQIVNDFQKGDIAEGYSVSREKKESFPLTVTSAQKNPTAFYLCASSISGGGYGYTFGSGTRLTVV.

The chain is built from TRBV4-3 and TRBJ2-7; a possible D gene is TRBD2 (6 bases). Trimming cost V 3 bases and J 6 bases, with 18 bases left between them. The length of the CDR3 is 15 residues. The germline V gene has CDR1 LGHNA and CDR2 YSLEER. This CDR3 reads CASSQDGTDPLEQYF. CDR3 coding DNA: TGCGCCAGCAGCCAGGACGGGACTGACCCTCTCGAGCAGTACTTC.

The V call is TRBV5-6, the J call TRBJ1-1, with D possibly matching TRBD1 (6 bases). CDR3 size: 15 residues. Trimming removed 3 bases from V and 5 bases from J, with 17 bases in between. Germline CDR1 and CDR2: SGHDT and YYEEEE. The CDR3 bases are TGTGCCAGCAGCTCTCCCCTAGGGGGAAAAACTGAAGCTTTCTTT. This translates into CASSSPLGGKTEAFF.

This clone was counted a single time. The chain recombines TRBV5-4 with TRBJ2-5; no definite D call. The V gene's germline CDR1 is SGHNT and CDR2 YYREEE (reference sequence). There are 15 residues in the CDR3. V lost 0 bases and J 0 bases, leaving 9 bases between the germline ends. CDR3 loop: CASSLELGYQETQYF. CDR3 nucleotides: TGTGCCAGCAGCTTGGAGCTCGGGTACCAAGAGACCCAGTACTTC.